This T cell receptor beta chain was sequenced in a study of early T cells in non-severe SARS-CoV-2 infection. For the study at large: Sequencing input comprised bulk RNA from unsorted whole blood; chain pairing was not available.

V lost 1 base, J lost 13 bases, and 14 bases lay in between. Germline V CDR1 and CDR2: LGHDT, YNNKEL (reference sequence). The CDR3 is 13 amino acids. General observations from the study: VDJdb-based annotation leaned toward anti-spike CD8 responses and missed private and CD4 specificities.

The library protocol tagged individual cDNA molecules with unique molecular identifiers. From the 5' RACE reads, TCRdb called clonotypes with MiXCR, one entry per CDR3 protein. This sample has fewer than 100,000 distinct CDR3 sequences, with roughly 12% found just once. With regard to this clonotype: Its matching antigen is unknown.

The chain employs TRBV3-1 and TRBJ2-1; D possibly corresponds to TRBD2 (6 bases). The receptor's source is an adult who was a healthcare worker with PCR-confirmed SARS-CoV-2 infection or an uninfected control (not recorded which). Sequencing was performed on whole blood. CDR3 sequence (DNA): TGTGCCAGCAGCCAAGTCGGAGGGATGCAACAGTTCTTC. It is translated as CASSQVGGMQQFF.